This T cell receptor (beta chain) was documented in a study of OX40 agonist ivuxolimab in advanced cancers. Study as a whole: The patients received agonistic anti-OX40 (CD134) antibody ivuxolimab. Hepatocellular carcinoma, melanoma, renal cell or head and neck cancer affected the dose-escalation patients. Enrollees could have had prior anti-PD-1, anti-PD-L1 or anti-CTLA-4 therapy, which more than 30% had received.

A remark on this clone: Its matching antigen is unknown.

General study results and limits: The study observed clonal expansion of CD4+ and CD8+ blood T cells by week 6 at 0.1 to 3.0 mg/kg.

Assay: immunoSEQ multiplex PCR; the TCRdb copy retains only in-frame clones and omits some. The sample lists 65,000 to 100,000 clones, 70% to 90% seen once, with roughly 3.4% in the top ten. Here the sequenced sample was CD4+ or CD8+ T cells sorted from blood, taken in a trial of the OX40 agonist ivuxolimab. The sequence was obtained from an adult with an advanced solid tumor such as melanoma, head and neck, liver or kidney cancer.

The CDR3 loop reads CASSLGVGGMNSPLHF. The CDR3 DNA sequence: TGCGCCAGCAGCTTAGGTGTAGGGGGTATGAATTCACCCCTCCACTTT. This rearrangement joins TRBV5-1 to TRBJ1-6; tentative D call: TRBD1 (6 bases). Deletions cut 2 bases from V and 7 bases from J, with 16 bases between. Germline V gene lookup returns CDR1 SGHRS and CDR2 YFSETQ. The CDR3 length is 16 residues.